The 13 T cell receptor beta chains below all came from one sample that was sequenced in a study of blood T cell repertoires in COVID-19 (dated by TCRdb to 2018 to 2021). The library came from the immunoSEQ multiplex PCR assay. Held by TCRdb, this immuneACCESS table contains in-frame sequences only and omits some clones. Under half of the omission traces to an unresolved V gene where checked; the cause of the rest is unknown. Here the sample has 85,000 to 120,000 clones; 75% to 85% occur a single time. Jointly, the top ten make up under 8% of the sample. The material sequenced was peripheral blood. All receptors come from a man older than 75 with COVID-19, enrolled during active disease.

This rearrangement joins TRBV9 to TRBJ2-1; 7 bases match TRBD2. CDR3 size: 15 residues. V was clipped by 6 bases and J by 4 bases; unmatched bases: 10. The V gene's germline CDR1 is SGDLS and CDR2 YYNGEE. CDR3 nucleotide sequence: TGTGCCAGCACGAGGGCGGGAGCCGGGTACAATGAGCAGTTCTTC. Amino acids: CASTRAGAGYNEQFF.

The chain uses TRBV6-6 and TRBJ2-1; 9 bases are shared with TRBD2. The V gene's germline CDR1 is MNHNY and CDR2 SVGAGI (reference sequence). Germline trimming cut 2 bases from V and 9 bases from J; bases unmatched to any gene: 5. The CDR3 extends over 14 amino acids. The CDR3 loop is CASSYELAGVEQFF. CDR3 nucleotides: TGTGCCAGCAGTTACGAGTTAGCGGGAGTTGAGCAGTTCTTC.

This clone has more than one count but fewer than ten. The J gene is TRBJ2-5, the V gene TRBV3-1 (or the pseudogene TRBV3-2); 8 bases fit TRBD1. The CDR3 length is 13 residues. Germline lookup yields CDR1 LGHDT and CDR2 YNNKEL (reference sequence). J gave up 5 bases and V 4 bases, and 3 bases lay outside the gene matches. The CDR3 bases are TGTGCCAGCAGCCTGACAGGGGTGGAGACCCAGTACTTC. Translated, it gives CASSLTGVETQYF.

This CDR3 is CASSPGLVGPWFYEQYF. The CDR3 coding sequence is TGCGCCAGCAGCCCGGGACTAGTGGGCCCTTGGTTCTACGAGCAGTACTTC. The chain uses TRBV4-3 and TRBJ2-7, with 8 bases aligning to TRBD2. The V gene end was trimmed by 4 bases and the J gene end by 3 bases; junction bases not matched to a gene: 14. Germline V gene sequence: CDR1 LGHNA, CDR2 YSLEER. The CDR3 extends over 17 amino acids.

The chain joins TRBV6-1 to TRBJ1-2; D may be TRBD1 (6 bases). Germline V gene lookup returns CDR1 MNHNS and CDR2 SASEGT. V was shortened by 6 bases and J by 6 bases, with 17 bases between the two germline ends. The CDR3 totals 14 residues. The CDR3 DNA reads TGTGCCAGCAGCCGGGGACAAGGGGTCGATGGCTACACCTTC. Translated, it gives CASSRGQGVDGYTF.

The V and J genes are TRBV9 and TRBJ1-1; possibly TRBD1 for D (6 bases). The CDR3 runs to 15 residues. V lost 0 bases, J lost 1 base, and 10 bases lay in between. Germline V gene data show CDR1 as SGDLS and CDR2 as YYNGEE. CDR3 coding DNA: TGTGCCAGCAGCGTAGACCCAGGGGCGAACACTGAAGCTTTCTTT. Encoded protein: CASSVDPGANTEAFF.

The chain links TRBV9 to TRBJ1-5; D is ambiguous. Trimming removed 0 bases from V and 3 bases from J, with 7 bases in between. The CDR3 is 14 residues long. Germline CDR1 is SGDLS and CDR2 is YYNGEE. The CDR3 region has the DNA TGTGCCAGCAGCGTAGGAGGGCCCAATCAGCCCCAGCATTTT. It codes for CASSVGGPNQPQHF.

The rearrangement joins TRBV5-1 to TRBJ1-5, with 10 bases identical to TRBD1. This CDR3 comprises 14 residues. The ends lost 4 bases at V and 5 bases at J; junction bases unmatched: 3. Germline V gene lookup returns CDR1 SGHRS and CDR2 YFSETQ. CDR3 DNA: TGCGCCAGCAGCCAGGGGACAGGGGATCAGCCCCAGCATTTT. Translated: CASSQGTGDQPQHF.

This clone was seen a few times. In DNA form, the CDR3 reads TGCGCCAGCAGTCCAGCGGGAGGCTTGAATGAGCAGTTCTTC. This encodes CASSPAGGLNEQFF. The V call is TRBV5-1, the J call TRBJ2-1; 9 nucleotides line up with TRBD2. The J segment lost 7 bases and the V segment lost 5 bases, leaving 7 bases of the junction unmatched. This CDR3 region has 14 residues. Germline V gene lookup returns CDR1 SGHRS and CDR2 YFSETQ.

This chain connects TRBV6-5 to TRBJ1-3; 7 bases fit TRBD1. The CDR3 is 14 residues long. Germline V gene data show CDR1 as MNHEY and CDR2 as SVGAGI. Trimming cost V 8 bases and J 1 base; bases outside gene matches: 5. CDR3 sequence: CASHLGQSGNTIYF. The CDR3 DNA sequence: TGTGCCAGCCATCTGGGACAGTCTGGAAACACCATATATTTT.

This clone has just one count. This sequence joins TRBV29-1 and TRBJ1-2, with D unresolved. From germline, CDR1 is SQVTM and CDR2 ANQGSEA. The CDR3 is 11 amino acids. V was shortened by 6 bases and J by 0 bases, with 5 bases between the two germline ends. The CDR3 nucleotides read TGCAGCGTGGCATCTAACTATGGCTACACCTTC. This gives the protein CSVASNYGYTF. Filled out from reference TRBV29-1 and TRBJ1-2, the complete variable domain reads SAVISQKPSRDICQRGTSLTIQCQVDSQVTMMFWYRQQPGQSLTLIATANQGSEATYESGFVIDKFPISRPNLTFSTLTVSNMSPEDSSIYLCSVASNYGYTFGSGTRLTVV.

The CDR3 reads CASSPRERDYGYTF. The CDR3 DNA is TGTGCCAGCAGTCCCAGGGAAAGAGACTATGGCTACACCTTC. This rearrangement joins TRBV6-5 to TRBJ1-2; D may be TRBD1 (5 bases). The CDR3 has 14 residues. Germline V lookup: CDR1 MNHEY, CDR2 SVGAGI. The germline V and J ends were trimmed by 5 bases and 3 bases, with 13 bases remaining between them.

The rearrangement joins TRBV9 to TRBJ1-5, with unresolved D. The V and J ends lost 4 bases and 3 bases respectively, with 8 bases between them. The CDR3 runs 13 residues. Germline V gives CDR1 SGDLS, CDR2 YYNGEE. The CDR3 protein is CASSRGSNQPQHF. The CDR3 bases are TGTGCCAGCAGCCGCGGTTCCAATCAGCCCCAGCATTTT.